This TCR beta chain was observed in a study of CDR3 diversity in severe acne. TCRdb fed the PCR reads into MiXCR, producing one record per CDR3 protein. The sample lists about 84,000 distinct CDR3 sequences, over 40% occurring once. Trimming took 6 bases from V and 5 from J, leaving 14 bases between them. The length of the CDR3 is 14 residues. The sequence was collected from a male donor in good health, without acne. Sequencing was done on a sample of blood. The chain uses TRBV12-3 or TRBV12-4 and TRBJ1-5; D perhaps matches TRBD1 (5 bases). The CDR3 loop is CASRSRGPDQPQHF. CDR3 sequence (DNA): TGTGCCAGCAGGTCGAGGGGCCCAGATCAGCCCCAGCATTTT.